This T cell receptor (beta chain) was recorded in a study of blood T cell repertoires in COVID-19. Study information: PBMCs, B-cell-depleted T cells, or T cells provided the cDNA or gDNA that made up the material.

Per the authors' pipeline: Estimation of nucleated cell counts was performed using reference gene primer amplification. Generated by immunoSEQ multiplex PCR, the TCRdb table keeps only in-frame clones and is missing some. V and J calls and clone size come straight from that table; D and trimming were deduced from the DNA. Among approximately 150,000 clones listed, about 80% were seen once. The CDR3 loop spans 17 amino acids. Germline assignment: CDR1 SGHAT and CDR2 FQNNGV. The germline V and J ends were trimmed by 4 bases and 3 bases, with 19 bases remaining between them. Sequencing was done on a sample of peripheral blood. This clonotype was obtained from a man in his 70s with active or convalescent COVID-19. The gene calls are TRBV11-2 and TRBJ2-1; maybe TRBD1 (5 bases). This CDR3 reads CASSSGDFRTLYNEQFF. CDR3 in DNA: TGTGCCAGCAGCTCCGGAGACTTTCGGACACTCTACAATGAGCAGTTCTTC.